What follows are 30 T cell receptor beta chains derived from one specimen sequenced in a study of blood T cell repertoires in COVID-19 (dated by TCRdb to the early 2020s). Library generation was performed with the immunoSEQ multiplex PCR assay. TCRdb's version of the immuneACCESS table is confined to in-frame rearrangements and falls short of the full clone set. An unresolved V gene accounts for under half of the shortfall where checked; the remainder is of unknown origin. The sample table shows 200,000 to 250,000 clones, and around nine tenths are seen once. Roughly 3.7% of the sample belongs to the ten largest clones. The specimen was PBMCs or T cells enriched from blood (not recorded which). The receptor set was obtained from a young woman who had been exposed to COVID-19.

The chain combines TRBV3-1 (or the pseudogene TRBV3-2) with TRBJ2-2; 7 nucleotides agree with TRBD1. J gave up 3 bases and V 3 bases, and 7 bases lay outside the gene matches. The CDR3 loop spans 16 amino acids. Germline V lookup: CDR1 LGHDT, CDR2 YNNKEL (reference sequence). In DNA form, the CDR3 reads TGTGCCAGCAGCCACACGACAGGGATAGACACCGGGGAGCTGTTTTTT. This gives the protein CASSHTTGIDTGELFF.

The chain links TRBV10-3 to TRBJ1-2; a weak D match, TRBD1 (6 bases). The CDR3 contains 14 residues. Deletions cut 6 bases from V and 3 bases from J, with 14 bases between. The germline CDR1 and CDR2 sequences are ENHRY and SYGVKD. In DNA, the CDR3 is TGTGCCATCAGCGGTACAGGGTCGGACTATGGCTACACCTTC. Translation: CAISGTGSDYGYTF.

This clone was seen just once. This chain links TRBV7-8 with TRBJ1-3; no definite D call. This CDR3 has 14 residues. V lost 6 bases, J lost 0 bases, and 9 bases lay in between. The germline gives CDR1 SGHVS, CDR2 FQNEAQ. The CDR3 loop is CASSSGDSGNTIYF. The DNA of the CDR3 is TGTGCCAGCAGTTCGGGAGACTCTGGAAACACCATATATTTT.

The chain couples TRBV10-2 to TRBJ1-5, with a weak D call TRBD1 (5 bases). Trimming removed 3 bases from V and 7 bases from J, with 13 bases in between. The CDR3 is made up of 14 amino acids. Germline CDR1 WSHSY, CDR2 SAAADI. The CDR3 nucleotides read TGCGCCAGCAGTGATGACGGGGCGGGACAGCCCCAGCATTTT. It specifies CASSDDGAGQPQHF.

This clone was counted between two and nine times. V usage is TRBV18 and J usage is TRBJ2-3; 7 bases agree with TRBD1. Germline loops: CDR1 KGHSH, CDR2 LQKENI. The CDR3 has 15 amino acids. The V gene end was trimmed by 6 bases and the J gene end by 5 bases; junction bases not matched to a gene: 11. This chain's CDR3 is CASSSGQVLGDTQYF. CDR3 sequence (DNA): TGTGCCAGCTCTAGTGGACAGGTACTCGGAGATACGCAGTATTTT.

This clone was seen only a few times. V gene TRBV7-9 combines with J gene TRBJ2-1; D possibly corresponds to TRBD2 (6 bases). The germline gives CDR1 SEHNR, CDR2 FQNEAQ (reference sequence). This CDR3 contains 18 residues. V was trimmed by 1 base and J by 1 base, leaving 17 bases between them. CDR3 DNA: TGTGCCAGCAGCTTAGGGAAAGGAGGGAGAGGGTCCTACAATGAGCAGTTCTTC. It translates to CASSLGKGGRGSYNEQFF.

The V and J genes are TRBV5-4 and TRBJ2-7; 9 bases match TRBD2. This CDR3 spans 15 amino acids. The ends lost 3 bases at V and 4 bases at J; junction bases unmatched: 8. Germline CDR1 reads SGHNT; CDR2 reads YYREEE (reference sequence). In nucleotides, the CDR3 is TGTGCCAGCAGCTCCAATAGCGGGAGTTCGTACGAGCAGTACTTC. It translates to CASSSNSGSSYEQYF.

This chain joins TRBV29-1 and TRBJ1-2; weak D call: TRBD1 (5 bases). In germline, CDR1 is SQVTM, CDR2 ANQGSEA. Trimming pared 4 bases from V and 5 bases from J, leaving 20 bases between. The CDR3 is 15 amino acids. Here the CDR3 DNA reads TGCAGCGTTGGCAGAGGGGAGGCTCCACTATATGGCTACACCTTC. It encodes CSVGRGEAPLYGYTF.

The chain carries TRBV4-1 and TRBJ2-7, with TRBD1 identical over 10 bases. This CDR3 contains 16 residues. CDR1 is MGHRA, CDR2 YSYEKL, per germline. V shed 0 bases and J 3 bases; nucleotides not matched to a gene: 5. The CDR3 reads CASSQDSGTGDYEQYF. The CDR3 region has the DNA TGCGCCAGCAGCCAAGATAGTGGGACAGGGGACTACGAGCAGTACTTC.

The CDR3: CASRARGEKLFF. CDR3 in DNA: TGTGCCAGTAGAGCAAGGGGTGAAAAACTGTTTTTT. This chain uses TRBV19 with TRBJ1-4, with D perhaps matching TRBD1 (5 bases). This CDR3 is 12 amino acids long. Trimming stripped 6 bases from V and 7 bases from J, with 9 bases between. Looked up from germline, CDR1 is LNHDA and CDR2 is SQIVND (reference sequence). Filled out from reference TRBV19 and TRBJ1-4, the complete variable domain reads DGGITQSPKYLFRKEGQNVTLSCEQNLNHDAMYWYRQDPGQGLRLIYYSQIVNDFQKGDIAEGYSVSREKKESFPLTVTSAQKNPTAFYLCASRARGEKLFFGSGTQLSVL.

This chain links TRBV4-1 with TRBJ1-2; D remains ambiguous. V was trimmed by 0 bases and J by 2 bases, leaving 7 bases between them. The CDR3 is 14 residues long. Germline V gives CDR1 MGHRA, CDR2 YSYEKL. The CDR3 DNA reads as TGCGCCAGCAGCCAAGAAAACAGCAACTATGGCTACACCTTC. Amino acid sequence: CASSQENSNYGYTF.

The CDR3 bases are TGTGCCACCGGGACTAGCCTTCAAGACATTCAGTACTTC. Encoded protein: CATGTSLQDIQYF. This sequence joins TRBV5-4 and TRBJ2-4, with 9 bases aligning to TRBD2. V lost 9 bases to trimming and J lost 8 bases; unmatched junction nucleotides: 9. This CDR3 region has 13 residues. Germline assignment: CDR1 SGHNT and CDR2 YYREEE (reference sequence).

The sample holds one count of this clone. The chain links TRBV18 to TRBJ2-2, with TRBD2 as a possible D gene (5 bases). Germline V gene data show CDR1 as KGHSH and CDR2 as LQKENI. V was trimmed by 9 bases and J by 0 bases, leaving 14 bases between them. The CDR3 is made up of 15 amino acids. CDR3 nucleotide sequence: TGTGCCAGTTCGGGGATACCTTCGAACACCGGGGAGCTGTTTTTT. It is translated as CASSGIPSNTGELFF. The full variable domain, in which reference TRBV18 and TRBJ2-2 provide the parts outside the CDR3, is NAGVMQNPRHLVRRRGQEARLRCSPMKGHSHVYWYRQLPEEGLKFMVYLQKENIIDESGMPKERFSAEFPKEGPSILRIQQVVRGDSAAYFCASSGIPSNTGELFFGEGSRLTVL.

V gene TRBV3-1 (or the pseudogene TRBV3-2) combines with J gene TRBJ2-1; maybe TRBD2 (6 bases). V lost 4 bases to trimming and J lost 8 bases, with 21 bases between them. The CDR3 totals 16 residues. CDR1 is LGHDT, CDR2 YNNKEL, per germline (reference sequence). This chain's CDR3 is CASSPRGTGEYDEQFF. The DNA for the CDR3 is TGTGCCAGCAGCCCCCGTGGGACGGGAGAATACGATGAGCAGTTCTTC.

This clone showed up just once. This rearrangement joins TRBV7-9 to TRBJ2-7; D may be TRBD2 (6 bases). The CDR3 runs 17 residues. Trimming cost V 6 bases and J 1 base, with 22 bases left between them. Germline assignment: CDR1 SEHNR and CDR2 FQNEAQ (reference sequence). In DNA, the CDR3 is TGTGCCAGCAGTCCGCCTGACGTGGGTGCGGGGTCCTACGAGCAGTACTTC. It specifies CASSPPDVGAGSYEQYF. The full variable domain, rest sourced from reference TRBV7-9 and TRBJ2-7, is DTGVSQNPRHKITKRGQNVTFRCDPISEHNRLYWYRQTLGQGPEFLTYFQNEAQLEKSRLLSDRFSAERPKGSFSTLEIQRTEQGDSAMYLCASSPPDVGAGSYEQYFGPGTRLTVT.

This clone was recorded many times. CDR3 sequence (DNA): TGTGCCAGCAGCCCACCCCCGACAAGAGATGCCACTGAAGCTTTCTTT. This encodes CASSPPPTRDATEAFF. J is TRBJ1-1 and V is TRBV11-2, with D hard to call. Germline V gene sequence: CDR1 SGHAT, CDR2 FQNNGV. V was shortened by 5 bases and J by 4 bases, with 20 bases between the two germline ends. The CDR3 extends over 16 amino acids.

In DNA form, the CDR3 reads TGTGCCAGCTCACCACGCGGGACAGACAGCTCTGGAAACACCATATATTTT. Protein: CASSPRGTDSSGNTIYF. The V and J genes are TRBV18 and TRBJ1-3, with TRBD1 matching over 7 bases. This CDR3 spans 17 amino acids. V was clipped by 1 base and J by 0 bases; unmatched bases: 6. From germline, CDR1 is KGHSH and CDR2 LQKENI.

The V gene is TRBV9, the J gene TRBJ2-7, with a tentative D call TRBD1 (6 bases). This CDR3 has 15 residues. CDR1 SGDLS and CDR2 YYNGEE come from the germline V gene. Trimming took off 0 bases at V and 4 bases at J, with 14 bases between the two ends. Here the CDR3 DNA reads TGTGCCAGCAGCGTAGGGGGTAGGGGGTCGTACGAGCAGTACTTC. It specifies CASSVGGRGSYEQYF.

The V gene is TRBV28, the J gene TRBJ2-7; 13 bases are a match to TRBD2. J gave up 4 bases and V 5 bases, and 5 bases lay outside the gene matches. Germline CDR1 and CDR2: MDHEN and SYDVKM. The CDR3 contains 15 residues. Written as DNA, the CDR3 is TGTGCCAGCAGTCTCAGGACTAGCGGGAGTTACGAGCAGTACTTC. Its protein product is CASSLRTSGSYEQYF. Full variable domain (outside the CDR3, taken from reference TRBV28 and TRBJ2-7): DVKVTQSSRYLVKRTGEKVFLECVQDMDHENMFWYRQDPGLGLRLIYFSYDVKMKEKGDIPEGYSVSREKKERFSLILESASTNQTSMYLCASSLRTSGSYEQYFGPGTRLTVT.

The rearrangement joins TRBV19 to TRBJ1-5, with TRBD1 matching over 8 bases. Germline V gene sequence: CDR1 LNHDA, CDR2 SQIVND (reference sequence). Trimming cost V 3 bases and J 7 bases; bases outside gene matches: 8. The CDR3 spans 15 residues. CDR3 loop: CASSIFAGGGQPQHF. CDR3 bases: TGTGCCAGTAGTATTTTCGCAGGGGGCGGACAGCCCCAGCATTTT.

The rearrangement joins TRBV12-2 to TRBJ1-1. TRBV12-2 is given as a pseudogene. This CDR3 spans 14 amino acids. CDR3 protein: CASRFGGVGTEAFF. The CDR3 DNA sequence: TGTGCAAGTCGCTTTGGAGGAGTGGGAACTGAAGCTTTCTTT.

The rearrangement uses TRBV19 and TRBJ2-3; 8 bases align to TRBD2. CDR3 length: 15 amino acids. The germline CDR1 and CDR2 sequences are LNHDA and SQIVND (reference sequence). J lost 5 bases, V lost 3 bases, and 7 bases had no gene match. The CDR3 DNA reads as TGTGCCAGTAGTATCACTAGCGGAAAGGTAGATACGCAGTATTTT. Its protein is CASSITSGKVDTQYF. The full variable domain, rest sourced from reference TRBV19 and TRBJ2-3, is DGGITQSPKYLFRKEGQNVTLSCEQNLNHDAMYWYRQDPGQGLRLIYYSQIVNDFQKGDIAEGYSVSREKKESFPLTVTSAQKNPTAFYLCASSITSGKVDTQYFGPGTRLTVL.

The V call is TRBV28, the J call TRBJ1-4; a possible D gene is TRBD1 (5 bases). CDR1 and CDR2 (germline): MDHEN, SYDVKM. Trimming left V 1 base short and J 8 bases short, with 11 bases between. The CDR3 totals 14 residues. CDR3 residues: CASSLYQGREKLFF. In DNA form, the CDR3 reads TGTGCCAGCAGTTTATATCAGGGAAGGGAAAAACTGTTTTTT.

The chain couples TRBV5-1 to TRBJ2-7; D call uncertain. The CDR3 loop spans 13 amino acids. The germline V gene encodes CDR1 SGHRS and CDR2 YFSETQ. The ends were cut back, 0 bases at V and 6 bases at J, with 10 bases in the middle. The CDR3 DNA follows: TGCGCCAGCAGCTTGGTCTCTCCGGGCGAGCAGTACTTC. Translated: CASSLVSPGEQYF.

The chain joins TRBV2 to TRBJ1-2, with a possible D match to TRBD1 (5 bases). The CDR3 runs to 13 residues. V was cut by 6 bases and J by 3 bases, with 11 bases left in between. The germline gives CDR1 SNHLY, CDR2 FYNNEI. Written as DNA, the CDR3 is TGTGCCAGCAGCCAGACAGCCTACTATGGCTACACCTTC. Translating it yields CASSQTAYYGYTF.

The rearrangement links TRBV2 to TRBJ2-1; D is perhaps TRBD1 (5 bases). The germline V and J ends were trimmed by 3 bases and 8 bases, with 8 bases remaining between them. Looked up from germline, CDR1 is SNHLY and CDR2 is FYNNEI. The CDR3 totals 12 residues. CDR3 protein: CASSEGRYEQFF. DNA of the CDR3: TGTGCCAGCAGTGAGGGGCGGTATGAGCAGTTCTTC.

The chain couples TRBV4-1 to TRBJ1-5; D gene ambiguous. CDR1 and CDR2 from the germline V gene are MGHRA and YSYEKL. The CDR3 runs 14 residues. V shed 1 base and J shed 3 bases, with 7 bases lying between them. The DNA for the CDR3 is TGCGCCAGCAGCCAAGGACTGGCCAATCAGCCCCAGCATTTT. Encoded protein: CASSQGLANQPQHF.

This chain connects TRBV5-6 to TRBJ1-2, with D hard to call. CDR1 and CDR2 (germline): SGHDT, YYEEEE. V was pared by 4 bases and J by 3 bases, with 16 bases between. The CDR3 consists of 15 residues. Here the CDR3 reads CASSLGRRLDYGYTF. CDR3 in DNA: TGTGCCAGCAGCCTTGGACGGAGGCTCGACTATGGCTACACCTTC.

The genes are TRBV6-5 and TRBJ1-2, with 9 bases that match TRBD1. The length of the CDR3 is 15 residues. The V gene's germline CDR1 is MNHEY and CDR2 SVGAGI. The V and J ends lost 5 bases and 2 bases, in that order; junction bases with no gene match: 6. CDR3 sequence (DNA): TGTGCCAGCAGTAACAGGGGGCTGGCAAACTATGGCTACACCTTC. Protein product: CASSNRGLANYGYTF.

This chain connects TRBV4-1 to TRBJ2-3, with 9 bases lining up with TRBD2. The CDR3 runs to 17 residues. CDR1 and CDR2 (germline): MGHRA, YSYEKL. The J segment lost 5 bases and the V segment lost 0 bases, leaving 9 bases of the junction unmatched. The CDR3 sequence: CASSQDMVAGVRDTQYF. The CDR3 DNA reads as TGCGCCAGCAGCCAAGATATGGTAGCGGGAGTTCGAGATACGCAGTATTTT.